These 25 T cell receptor beta chains originate from one sample sequenced in a study of OX40 agonist ivuxolimab in advanced cancers. The repertoire was sequenced with immunoSEQ multiplex PCR; TCRdb's copy has only in-frame clones and lacks some. The sample lists approximately 60,000 clones, roughly 84% occurring once. Sequencing was performed on CD4+ or CD8+ T cells sorted from blood, taken in a trial of the OX40 agonist ivuxolimab. Source of these receptors: an adult with an advanced solid tumor such as melanoma, head and neck, liver or kidney cancer.

This chain connects TRBV10-3 to TRBJ2-3; 9 positions agree with TRBD2. With V trimmed by 3 bases and J by 5 bases, 6 bases remained unmatched. The V gene's germline CDR1 is ENHRY and CDR2 SYGVKD. This CDR3 spans 15 amino acids. In DNA, the CDR3 is TGTGCCATCAGTGAACGGCGGGGGGGCCAAGATACGCAGTATTTT. It specifies CAISERRGGQDTQYF.

This rearrangement joins TRBV15 to TRBJ2-3; 7 bases fit TRBD2. With V trimmed by 0 bases and J by 1 base, 16 bases remained unmatched. Germline CDR1 and CDR2: LNHNV and YYDKDF (reference sequence). CDR3 length: 20 residues. CDR3 in DNA: TGTGCCACCAGCAGAGACATCTCTACGCTCCTAGCGGCAGGCACAGATACGCAGTATTTT. Its translation is CATSRDISTLLAAGTDTQYF.

The chain couples TRBV6-1 to TRBJ1-6; D uncertain. The length of the CDR3 is 14 residues. Trimming shortened V by 3 bases and J by 6 bases, and 9 bases separated the two germline ends. CDR1 and CDR2 (germline): MNHNS, SASEGT. CDR3 in amino acids: CASSDLAVNSPLHF. DNA of the CDR3: TGTGCCAGCAGTGATTTGGCCGTTAATTCACCCCTCCACTTT.

The V call is TRBV29-1, the J call TRBJ1-5, with 10 bases lining up with TRBD1. V dropped 3 bases and J dropped 6; count of bases not matched to a gene: 5. There are 14 residues in the CDR3. Germline CDR1 SQVTM, CDR2 ANQGSEA. This CDR3 is CSVEGQGQGQPQHF. For the CDR3, the DNA is TGCAGCGTTGAGGGACAGGGGCAAGGTCAGCCCCAGCATTTT.

The chain carries TRBV27 and TRBJ2-5, with D perhaps TRBD2 (5 bases). Germline loops: CDR1 MNHEY, CDR2 SMNVEV (reference sequence). Trimming took off 3 bases at V and 5 bases at J, with 10 bases between the two ends. The CDR3 spans 13 residues. Written as DNA, the CDR3 is TGTGCCAGCAGTTTGGCGGGTGGGGAGACCCAGTACTTC. It specifies CASSLAGGETQYF.

This clone was seen a handful of times. This sequence joins TRBV7-9 and TRBJ1-4; 8 bases are a match to TRBD1. CDR1 and CDR2 from the germline V gene are SEHNR and FQNEAQ (reference sequence). Trimming at V came to 0 bases and at J to 10 bases, leaving 1 base not matched to a gene. CDR3 length equals 13 residues. The CDR3 loop is CASSLAQGVKLFF. The CDR3 nucleotides are TGTGCCAGCAGCTTAGCACAGGGGGTAAAACTGTTTTTT.

In this sample, this clone turned up a few times. This chain joins TRBV7-2 and TRBJ1-6; no firm D call. Germline V gene sequence: CDR1 SGHTA, CDR2 FQGNSA. The CDR3 covers 13 residues. The germline V and J ends were trimmed by 5 bases and 9 bases, with 11 bases remaining between them. The CDR3 region is CASSPPGRSPLHF. Here the CDR3 DNA reads TGTGCCAGCAGCCCTCCAGGTCGTTCACCCCTCCACTTT.

CDR3 DNA: TGTGCCAGCAGCTGGGCAACCGATACGCAGTATTTT. Residues: CASSWATDTQYF. The genes are TRBV7-2 and TRBJ2-3; D not resolved. Trimming removed 4 bases from V and 6 bases from J, with 8 bases in between. The V gene's germline CDR1 is SGHTA and CDR2 FQGNSA. This CDR3 has 12 residues.

This chain links TRBV7-2 with TRBJ2-5, with D perhaps TRBD1 (5 bases). Germline V gene sequence: CDR1 SGHTA, CDR2 FQGNSA. V was pared by 0 bases and J by 4 bases, with 12 bases between. The CDR3 has 15 residues. This CDR3 reads CASSLAGLRRETQYF. The CDR3 DNA reads as TGTGCCAGCAGCTTAGCGGGGCTACGTCGAGAGACCCAGTACTTC.

CDR3 loop: CASSPRLAGGPIADTQYF. The CDR3 bases are TGTGCCAGCAGCCCCCGACTAGCGGGGGGGCCGATTGCAGATACGCAGTATTTT. The rearrangement links TRBV14 to TRBJ2-3, with 14 positions matching TRBD2. J was trimmed by 4 bases and V by 4 bases; bases with no gene match: 10. CDR3 size: 18 residues. CDR1 and CDR2 (germline): SGHDN, FVKESK.

A remark on this clone: The same CDR3 is also encoded by other DNA sequences in this sample. This sequence joins TRBV15 and TRBJ1-5, with D unclear. The CDR3 extends over 13 amino acids. CDR1 LNHNV and CDR2 YYDKDF come from the germline V gene (reference sequence). Between the trimmed V and J ends, which lost 0 bases and 2 bases, there was a span of 2 bases. CDR3 sequence (DNA): TGTGCCACCAGCAGAGAAGGCAATCAGCCCCAGCATTTT. As protein: CATSREGNQPQHF.

The rearrangement joins TRBV21-1 to TRBJ2-7; the table's D call, TRBD2, was not checked against the DNA. TRBV21-1 is described as a pseudogene. There are 17 residues in the CDR3. The CDR3 DNA reads TGTGCCAGCAGGGAGACTAGCGGGGGTCCCCCTCGCTACGAGCAGTACTTC. Amino acid sequence: CASRETSGGPPRYEQYF.

The chain is built from TRBV11-2 and TRBJ2-3, with D hard to call. The CDR3 has 13 residues. Germline lookup yields CDR1 SGHAT and CDR2 FQNNGV. V was shortened by 11 bases and J by 0 bases, with 12 bases between the two germline ends. CDR3 loop: CAGSGYSTDTQYF. The CDR3 DNA is TGTGCCGGCTCCGGGTACAGCACAGATACGCAGTATTTT. The full variable domain, with the rest looked up from reference TRBV11-2 and TRBJ2-3, is EAGVAQSPRYKIIEKRQSVAFWCNPISGHATLYWYQQILGQGPKLLIQFQNNGVVDDSQLPKDRFSAERLKGVDSTLKIQPAKLEDSAVYLCAGSGYSTDTQYFGPGTRLTVL.

This clone was picked up one time. J is TRBJ2-3 and V is TRBV5-1; 14 positions match TRBD2. V trimming: 1 base; J trimming: 5 bases; junction bases outside the gene matches: 6. CDR3 length: 17 residues. Germline CDR1 is SGHRS and CDR2 is YFSETQ. CDR3 loop: CASSLTGTSGSGDTQYF. In DNA, the CDR3 is TGCGCCAGCAGCTTGACCGGGACTAGCGGGAGTGGAGATACGCAGTATTTT.

This clone was seen a single time. The chain employs TRBV19 and TRBJ2-2; D ambiguous. Germline loops: CDR1 LNHDA, CDR2 SQIVND (reference sequence). The CDR3 sequence is 12 residues long. Trimming pared 6 bases from V and 2 bases from J, leaving 4 bases between. The CDR3 coding sequence is TGTGCCAGTAGGCGAAACACCGGGGAGCTGTTTTTT. This gives the protein CASRRNTGELFF.

The chain recombines TRBV27 with TRBJ1-4; D gene unclear. This CDR3 is built from 15 residues. Trimming removed 3 bases at V and 4 bases at J, with 12 bases between. Germline V gives CDR1 MNHEY, CDR2 SMNVEV (reference sequence). The CDR3 sequence is CASSLTATINEKLFF. The CDR3 bases are TGTGCCAGCAGTTTGACGGCAACGATTAATGAAAAACTGTTTTTT.

V is TRBV5-4 and J is TRBJ2-1; D remains ambiguous. Looked up from germline, CDR1 is SGHNT and CDR2 is YYREEE (reference sequence). Trimming took off 3 bases at V and 7 bases at J, with 17 bases between the two ends. The CDR3 has 15 residues. CDR3: CASSSAVVDHNEQFF. CDR3 DNA sequence: TGTGCCAGCAGCTCGGCGGTGGTAGACCATAATGAGCAGTTCTTC.

About this clone: The junction shows a germline mismatch at one end, possibly a read error. This chain connects TRBV27 to TRBJ1-3, with D unresolved. The CDR3 totals 13 residues. CDR1 MNHEY and CDR2 SMNVEV come from the germline V gene (reference sequence). Here the CDR3 DNA reads TGTGCCAGCAGTCCTGCGGATGGAAACACCGTATATTTT. Its protein product is CASSPADGNTVYF.

This chain links TRBV4-2 with TRBJ2-3; 10 nucleotides match TRBD2. The CDR3 length is 15 residues. Germline V lookup: CDR1 LGHNA, CDR2 YNFKEQ. V gave up 1 base and J gave up 11 bases; unmatched junction bases: 9. CDR3 loop: CASSQVLAGAGGQYF. The CDR3 DNA reads as TGTGCCAGCAGCCAAGTTCTAGCGGGAGCGGGCGGGCAGTATTTT.

J is TRBJ1-3 and V is TRBV7-2; D not resolved. Germline-derived CDR1 and CDR2 are SGHTA and FQGNSA. The CDR3 covers 15 residues. Trimming took off 3 bases at V and 4 bases at J, with 13 bases between the two ends. CDR3: CASSLGPGPGNTIYF. DNA of the CDR3: TGTGCCAGCAGCTTGGGCCCCGGCCCGGGAAACACCATATATTTT.

The chain employs TRBV5-5 and TRBJ2-2, with D tentatively TRBD1 (5 bases). V was trimmed by 2 bases and J by 0 bases, leaving 8 bases between them. Germline V gene data show CDR1 as SGHKS and CDR2 as YYEKEE (reference sequence). The CDR3 runs to 15 residues. CDR3 region: CASSFIQANTGELFF. The CDR3 region has the DNA TGTGCCAGCAGCTTCATACAGGCGAACACCGGGGAGCTGTTTTTT.

J is TRBJ1-4 and V is TRBV27; the D is unclear. Per the germline V gene, CDR1 is MNHEY and CDR2 is SMNVEV (reference sequence). The CDR3 is 13 residues long. V lost 8 bases and J lost 8, with 15 bases in between. DNA of the CDR3: TGTGCCAGCGGGAAGACTCGAAAGGAAAAACTGTTTTTT. Protein sequence: CASGKTRKEKLFF.

The chain employs TRBV2 and TRBJ1-4; 8 nucleotides agree with TRBD1. The CDR3 has 16 residues. Trimming took 2 bases from V and 0 from J; bases not matched to a gene: 2. CDR1 SNHLY and CDR2 FYNNEI come from the germline V gene. The CDR3, as DNA: TGTGCCAGCAGTGAACAGGGGGCCGCAACTAATGAAAAACTGTTTTTT. It codes for CASSEQGAATNEKLFF.

This clone showed up just once. The rearrangement links TRBV27 to TRBJ2-7; TRBD1 aligns across 9 bases. The CDR3 loop spans 14 amino acids. Trimming cost V 5 bases and J 9 bases; bases outside gene matches: 11. The V gene's germline CDR1 is MNHEY and CDR2 SMNVEV (reference sequence). In DNA form, the CDR3 reads TGTGCCAGCAGTCCCCGGGACAGGGTCAAGGGGCAGTACTTC. It yields the protein CASSPRDRVKGQYF.

V is TRBV5-1 and J is TRBJ2-2; D possibly corresponds to TRBD1 (5 bases). The germline gives CDR1 SGHRS, CDR2 YFSETQ. Trimming cost V 4 bases and J 4 bases, with 11 bases left between them. This CDR3 region has 14 residues. Here the CDR3 reads CASSPNGATGELFF. Written as DNA, the CDR3 is TGCGCCAGCAGCCCGAATGGGGCCACCGGGGAGCTGTTTTTT.